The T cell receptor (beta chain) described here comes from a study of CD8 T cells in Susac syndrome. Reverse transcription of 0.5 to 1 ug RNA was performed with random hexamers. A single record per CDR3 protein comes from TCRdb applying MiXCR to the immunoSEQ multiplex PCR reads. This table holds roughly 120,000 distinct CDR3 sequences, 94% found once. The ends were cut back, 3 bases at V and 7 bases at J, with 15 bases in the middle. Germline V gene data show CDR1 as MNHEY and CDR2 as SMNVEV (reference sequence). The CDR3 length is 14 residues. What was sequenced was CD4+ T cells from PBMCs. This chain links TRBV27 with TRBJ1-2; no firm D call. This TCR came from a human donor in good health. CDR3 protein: CASSLGSSKGGYTF. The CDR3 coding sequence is TGTGCCAGCAGTTTGGGGTCATCAAAGGGTGGCTACACCTTC.